The next 22 T cell receptor beta chains were all read from a single sample in a study of beta chain features in type 1 diabetes. The isolated RNA, all of it, was reverse transcribed, so expressed TCRB transcripts were what got sequenced. Generated by immunoSEQ multiplex PCR, the TCRdb table keeps only in-frame clones and is missing some. In the table there are about 260,000 clones, roughly 22% of which are singletons. Study-wide points: The study found moderately but significantly shorter TCRB CDR3s in all four CD4+ subsets of Type 1 diabetes patients.

Antigen specificity for these receptors is unknown. The sample comprised naive CD4+ T cells from blood. The receptors come from a woman aged 40 to 50 with type 1 diabetes.

This clone was seen more than once but under ten times. The chain uses TRBV29-1 and TRBJ1-2; no definite D call. Per the germline V gene, CDR1 is SQVTM and CDR2 is ANQGSEA. Trimming took 6 bases from V and 3 from J, leaving 8 bases between them. This CDR3 comprises 11 residues. CDR3 bases: TGCAGCGTCGAGATTTACTATGGCTACACCTTC. It specifies CSVEIYYGYTF.

The sample holds a few counts of this clone. V and J are TRBV5-1 and TRBJ2-3; maybe TRBD1 (5 bases). Trimming took off 7 bases at V and 1 base at J, with 16 bases between the two ends. From germline, CDR1 is SGHRS and CDR2 YFSETQ. The CDR3 loop spans 15 amino acids. This chain's CDR3 is CASLTDSFGTDTQYF. CDR3 coding DNA: TGCGCCAGCCTAACCGACAGTTTTGGCACAGATACGCAGTATTTT.

This clone showed up just a few times. DNA for the CDR3: TGTGCCAGCAGCTTGACCCTATTATGGGGGGGAGAGCAGTTCTTC. Encoded protein: CASSLTLLWGGEQFF. The chain joins TRBV5-6 to TRBJ2-1; 7 nucleotides align to TRBD2. The CDR3 extends over 15 amino acids. V shed 1 base, J shed 10 bases, and the junction held 11 bases outside the gene matches. Germline loops: CDR1 SGHDT, CDR2 YYEEEE.

As for this clone: The sample has other DNA sequences that encode this CDR3 too. This rearrangement joins TRBV7-3 to TRBJ1-2; 10 bases are shared with TRBD1. Unmatched junction bases numbered 1, after V lost 4 bases and J lost 2 bases. Germline V gives CDR1 SGHTA, CDR2 FQGTGA. CDR3 length: 14 amino acids. The CDR3 region is CASSSGQGNYGYTF. CDR3 DNA: TGTGCCAGCAGCTCGGGACAGGGGAACTATGGCTACACCTTC.

This chain uses TRBV5-6 with TRBJ1-5; 7 bases match TRBD1. The CDR3 contains 13 residues. The J segment lost 7 bases and the V segment lost 1 base, leaving 2 bases of the junction unmatched. Germline CDR1 reads SGHDT; CDR2 reads YYEEEE. Here the CDR3 reads CASSLWTGQPQHF. CDR3 coding DNA: TGTGCCAGCAGCTTGTGGACAGGCCAGCCCCAGCATTTT.

The CDR3 sequence: CSGGRVQGFTEAFF. The CDR3 nucleotides read TGCAGCGGGGGGCGGGTTCAGGGTTTCACTGAAGCTTTCTTT. The chain couples TRBV29-1 to TRBJ1-1; weak D call: TRBD1 (6 bases). V was trimmed by 7 bases and J by 4 bases, leaving 19 bases between them. Germline V lookup: CDR1 SQVTM, CDR2 ANQGSEA. CDR3 size: 14 residues. Based on the CDR3 plus reference TRBV29-1 and TRBJ1-1, the full variable domain is SAVISQKPSRDICQRGTSLTIQCQVDSQVTMMFWYRQQPGQSLTLIATANQGSEATYESGFVIDKFPISRPNLTFSTLTVSNMSPEDSSIYLCSGGRVQGFTEAFFGQGTRLTVV.

The V gene is TRBV6-6, the J gene TRBJ2-7; TRBD2 is a possible D gene (6 bases). The CDR3 loop spans 15 amino acids. The germline V and J ends were trimmed by 5 bases and 3 bases, with 17 bases remaining between them. The V gene's germline CDR1 is MNHNY and CDR2 SVGAGI (reference sequence). The CDR3 is CASSPPRDSVYEQYF. For the CDR3, the DNA is TGTGCCAGCAGTCCACCTCGGGACTCCGTCTACGAGCAGTACTTC.

The chain is built from TRBV7-9 and TRBJ1-2; D uncertain. Trimming left V 6 bases short and J 4 bases short, with 12 bases between. The V gene's germline CDR1 is SEHNR and CDR2 FQNEAQ (reference sequence). CDR3 length: 13 residues. The CDR3 bases are TGTGCCAGCAGACCGGACTTAGGCTATGGCTACACCTTC. This codes for CASRPDLGYGYTF.

The CDR3 spells CASSWAGTGSPYEQYF. CDR3 nucleotides: TGCGCCAGCAGCTGGGCCGGGACAGGGAGCCCCTACGAGCAGTACTTC. The chain links TRBV5-1 to TRBJ2-7; TRBD1 aligns across 9 bases. This CDR3 has 16 residues. The ends lost 3 bases at V and 2 bases at J; junction bases unmatched: 9. Germline CDR1 reads SGHRS; CDR2 reads YFSETQ.

V gene TRBV4-3 combines with J gene TRBJ2-5; perhaps TRBD2 as D (6 bases). The CDR3 is 15 amino acids. The V end lost 0 bases, the J end lost 4 bases, and 12 bases lay between the germline ends. The germline V gene has CDR1 LGHNA and CDR2 YSLEER. Here the CDR3 reads CASSQEATSSETQYF. In DNA, the CDR3 is TGCGCCAGCAGCCAAGAGGCGACTAGTTCAGAGACCCAGTACTTC.

This clone was recorded a few times. The rearrangement joins TRBV2 to TRBJ1-2, with D unclear. The CDR3 spans 14 residues. With 4 bases removed from V and 0 bases from J, the gap between germline ends came to 9 bases. Germline V gives CDR1 SNHLY, CDR2 FYNNEI. The CDR3 loop is CASSVHMTNYGYTF. The CDR3 nucleotides are TGTGCCAGCAGTGTACATATGACTAACTATGGCTACACCTTC.

Only a few counts were recorded for this clone. V and J are TRBV28 and TRBJ2-3; a weak D match, TRBD2 (6 bases). Germline CDR1 MDHEN, CDR2 SYDVKM. The CDR3 spans 14 residues. V lost 3 bases to trimming and J lost 5 bases, with 12 bases between them. Here the CDR3 DNA reads TGTGCCAGCAGTTTTAGCGGAGGAAGAGATACGCAGTATTTT. This codes for CASSFSGGRDTQYF.

In this sample, this clone turned up a few times. The chain links TRBV2 to TRBJ2-1, with 11 bases that match TRBD2. The CDR3 runs to 15 residues. V lost 6 bases to trimming and J lost 8 bases; unmatched junction nucleotides: 9. Germline lookup yields CDR1 SNHLY and CDR2 FYNNEI. The CDR3 is CASRGTSGSGDEQFF. For the CDR3, the DNA is TGTGCCAGCAGGGGGACTAGCGGCTCCGGCGATGAGCAGTTCTTC. The complete variable domain, with remaining parts taken from reference TRBV2 and TRBJ2-1, reads EPEVTQTPSHQVTQMGQEVILRCVPISNHLYFYWYRQILGQKVEFLVSFYNNEISEKSEIFDDQFSVERPDGSNFTLKIRSTKLEDSAMYFCASRGTSGSGDEQFFGPGTRLTVL.

V gene TRBV5-1 combines with J gene TRBJ2-1, with 9 bases aligning to TRBD2. Germline-derived CDR1 and CDR2 are SGHRS and YFSETQ. The CDR3 consists of 15 residues. The V gene end was trimmed by 3 bases and the J gene end by 10 bases; junction bases not matched to a gene: 11. As DNA, the CDR3 is TGCGCCAGCAGCTGGGGGGGTAGCGGGAGTGGAGAGCAGTTCTTC. Translated, it gives CASSWGGSGSGEQFF.

The rearrangement joins TRBV7-2 to TRBJ1-6; TRBD1 is a possible D gene (6 bases). The CDR3 is 17 residues long. The V gene lost 5 bases and the J gene lost 6 bases, with 20 bases spanning the gap. CDR1 SGHTA and CDR2 FQGNSA come from the germline V gene. The DNA for the CDR3 is TGTGCCAGCAGCGCAGGCGGTCAAAGGGGGACTAATTCACCCCTCCACTTT. Translating it yields CASSAGGQRGTNSPLHF.

CDR3 sequence reads: CASRTSDQETQYF. As DNA, the CDR3 is TGCGCCAGCAGGACTAGCGACCAAGAGACCCAGTACTTC. V usage is TRBV5-1 and J usage is TRBJ2-5, with 8 positions matching TRBD2. The germline gives CDR1 SGHRS, CDR2 YFSETQ. V shed 5 bases, J shed 0 bases, and the junction held 0 bases outside the gene matches. The length of the CDR3 is 13 residues. Filled out from reference TRBV5-1 and TRBJ2-5, the complete variable domain reads KAGVTQTPRYLIKTRGQQVTLSCSPISGHRSVSWYQQTPGQGLQFLFEYFSETQRNKGNFPGRFSGRQFSNSRSEMNVSTLELGDSALYLCASRTSDQETQYFGPGTRLLVL.

The gene calls are TRBV2 and TRBJ2-7; D unclear. V was shortened by 7 bases and J by 2 bases, with 9 bases between the two germline ends. CDR3 length equals 12 residues. Germline V gene data show CDR1 as SNHLY and CDR2 as FYNNEI. CDR3 sequence reads: CASKEPTYEQYF. The CDR3 coding sequence is TGTGCCAGCAAGGAGCCGACCTACGAGCAGTACTTC.

V is TRBV5-1 and J is TRBJ2-5, with D perhaps matching TRBD1 (5 bases). V shed 2 bases and J shed 5 bases, with 10 bases lying between them. Germline V lookup: CDR1 SGHRS, CDR2 YFSETQ. The CDR3 spans 13 residues. The CDR3, as DNA: TGCGCCAGCAGCTTTCAGGGTGGTGAGACCCAGTACTTC. Translating gives CASSFQGGETQYF.

This clone was counted between two and nine times. The chain couples TRBV19 to TRBJ2-2; TRBD1 is a possible D gene (6 bases). This CDR3 contains 14 residues. The germline V and J ends were trimmed by 7 bases and 0 bases, with 9 bases remaining between them. Germline CDR1 and CDR2: LNHDA and SQIVND (reference sequence). DNA of the CDR3: TGTGCCAGTAAGGACAGTTCGAACACCGGGGAGCTGTTTTTT. Residues: CASKDSSNTGELFF.

Here the CDR3 DNA reads TGTGCCTGGAGCGCGGGAGCAAATGAGCAGTTCTTC. This codes for CAWSAGANEQFF. The gene calls are TRBV30 and TRBJ2-1, with 7 bases that match TRBD2. CDR3 length: 12 residues. Germline CDR1 is GTSNPN and CDR2 is SVGIG (reference sequence). With 3 bases clipped from V and 7 bases from J, the junction kept 3 bases outside the gene matches.

This chain uses TRBV4-2 with TRBJ1-2; no firm D call. V was cut by 0 bases and J by 7 bases, with 9 bases left in between. The CDR3 is made up of 13 amino acids. Germline CDR1 reads LGHNA; CDR2 reads YNFKEQ. The DNA for the CDR3 is TGTGCCAGCAGCCAAGAAGGCGGTGCTGGCTACACCTTC. Translated, it gives CASSQEGGAGYTF.

A few counts support this clone. V and J are TRBV27 and TRBJ2-7; D is uncertain. The CDR3 spans 10 residues. The ends were cut back, 5 bases at V and 8 bases at J, with 7 bases in the middle. Germline V CDR1 and CDR2: MNHEY, SMNVEV (reference sequence). The CDR3 is CASSPQKQYF. The CDR3 nucleotides read TGTGCCAGCAGTCCCCAGAAGCAGTACTTC.